The next 9 T cell receptor beta chains were all read from a single sample in a study of OX40 agonist ivuxolimab in advanced cancers. The repertoire was sequenced with immunoSEQ multiplex PCR; TCRdb's copy has only in-frame clones and lacks some. Of tens of thousands of clones listed, 87% are singletons. The material was CD4+ or CD8+ T cells sorted from blood, obtained in a trial of the OX40 agonist ivuxolimab. All receptors come from an adult with an advanced solid tumor such as melanoma, head and neck, liver or kidney cancer.

This clone was found once. The chain has TRBV29-1 and TRBJ1-3; D is ambiguous. Germline V gene data show CDR1 as SQVTM and CDR2 as ANQGSEA. V was shortened by 6 bases and J by 2 bases, with 11 bases between the two germline ends. The CDR3 length is 13 residues. CDR3 nucleotides: TGCAGCGTGCCGGGCCCGGCTGGAAACACCATATATTTT. Protein: CSVPGPAGNTIYF.

V and J are TRBV19 and TRBJ1-5; the D is unclear. The germline gives CDR1 LNHDA, CDR2 SQIVND (reference sequence). V was shortened by 10 bases and J by 6 bases, with 16 bases between the two germline ends. The CDR3 is 13 amino acids. CDR3 coding DNA: TGTGCCACCGGACCCGTGCAAGGTCAGCCCCAGCATTTT. It codes for CATGPVQGQPQHF.

The V gene is TRBV6-5, the J gene TRBJ1-5; D ambiguous. The CDR3 sequence is 14 residues long. The germline V gene encodes CDR1 MNHEY and CDR2 SVGAGI. The germline V and J ends were trimmed by 8 bases and 0 bases, with 11 bases remaining between them. As DNA, the CDR3 is TGTGCCAGCTCGAAAGCGAGTAGCAATCAGCCCCAGCATTTT. The encoded protein is CASSKASSNQPQHF.

The rearrangement links TRBV19 to TRBJ2-5; TRBD2 might be the D (6 bases). The CDR3 is 14 amino acids. Germline V gene lookup returns CDR1 LNHDA and CDR2 SQIVND (reference sequence). V was shortened by 1 base and J by 4 bases, with 10 bases between the two germline ends. As DNA, the CDR3 is TGTGCCAGTAGTATAGCGACTAGTGGAGAGACCCAGTACTTC. It codes for CASSIATSGETQYF.

The rearrangement links TRBV27 to TRBJ2-1, with 8 nucleotides matching TRBD2. CDR1 and CDR2 from the germline V gene are MNHEY and SMNVEV (reference sequence). The trim removed 5 bases at V and 7 bases at J, leaving 10 bases unmatched. The CDR3 consists of 15 residues. This CDR3 is CASSPLGVAGNEQFF. In DNA, the CDR3 is TGTGCCAGCAGTCCCCTCGGGGTAGCGGGGAATGAGCAGTTCTTC.

The rearrangement joins TRBV11-2 to TRBJ1-1; possibly TRBD1 for D (5 bases). The CDR3 is made up of 13 amino acids. Germline V CDR1 and CDR2: SGHAT, FQNNGV. V was trimmed by 8 bases and J by 2 bases, leaving 12 bases between them. The DNA for the CDR3 is TGTGCCAGCTCAGGGATTGGAAACACTGAAGCTTTCTTT. Its protein product is CASSGIGNTEAFF.

The chain recombines TRBV9 with TRBJ1-4; tentative D call: TRBD1 (5 bases). CDR1 SGDLS and CDR2 YYNGEE come from the germline V gene. V lost 4 bases and J 4 bases, leaving 14 bases between the germline ends. The CDR3 consists of 15 residues. This chain's CDR3 is CASSTGTSFNEKLFF. CDR3 DNA sequence: TGTGCCAGCAGCACTGGGACCTCCTTTAATGAAAAACTGTTTTTT.

V usage is TRBV14 and J usage is TRBJ2-7; D is uncertain. V shed 9 bases and J shed 2 bases, with 17 bases lying between them. This CDR3 spans 14 amino acids. CDR1 and CDR2 from the germline V gene are SGHDN and FVKESK. DNA for the CDR3: TGTGCCAGGAATCAGGTCTCCGGCACCTACGAGCAGTACTTC. Its protein is CARNQVSGTYEQYF.

The CDR3 DNA follows: TGTGCCAGCAGTAGGAGGGAGGATCAGCCCCAGCATTTT. Translation: CASSRREDQPQHF. The chain carries TRBV27 and TRBJ1-5; D remains ambiguous. From germline, CDR1 is MNHEY and CDR2 SMNVEV (reference sequence). Trimming removed 5 bases from V and 5 bases from J, with 10 bases in between. The CDR3 has 13 residues.